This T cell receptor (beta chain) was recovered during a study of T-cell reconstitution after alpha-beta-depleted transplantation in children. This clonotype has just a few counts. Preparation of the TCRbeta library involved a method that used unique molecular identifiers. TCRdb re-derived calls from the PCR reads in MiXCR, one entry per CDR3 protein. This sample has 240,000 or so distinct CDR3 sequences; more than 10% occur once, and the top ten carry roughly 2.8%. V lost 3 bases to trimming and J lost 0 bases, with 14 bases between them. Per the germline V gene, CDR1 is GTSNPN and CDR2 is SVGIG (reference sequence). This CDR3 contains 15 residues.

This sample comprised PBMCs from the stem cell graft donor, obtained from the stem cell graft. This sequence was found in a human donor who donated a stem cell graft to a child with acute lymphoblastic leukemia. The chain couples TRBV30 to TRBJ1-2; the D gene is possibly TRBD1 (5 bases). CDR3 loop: CAWRAWDVANYGYTF. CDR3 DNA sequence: TGTGCCTGGAGAGCCTGGGACGTGGCTAACTATGGCTACACCTTC.